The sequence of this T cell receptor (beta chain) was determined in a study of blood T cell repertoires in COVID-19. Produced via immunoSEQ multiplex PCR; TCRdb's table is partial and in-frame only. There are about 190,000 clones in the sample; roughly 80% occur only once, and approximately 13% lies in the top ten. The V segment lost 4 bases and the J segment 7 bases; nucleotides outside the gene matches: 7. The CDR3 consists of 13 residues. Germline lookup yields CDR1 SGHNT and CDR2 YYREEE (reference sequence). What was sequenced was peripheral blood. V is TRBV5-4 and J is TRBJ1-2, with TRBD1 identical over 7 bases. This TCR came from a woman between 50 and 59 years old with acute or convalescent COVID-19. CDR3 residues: CASSRDRVGGYTF. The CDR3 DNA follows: TGTGCCAGCAGCCGAGACAGGGTTGGTGGCTACACCTTC. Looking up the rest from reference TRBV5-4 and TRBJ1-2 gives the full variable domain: ETGVTQSPTHLIKTRGQQVTLRCSSQSGHNTVSWYQQALGQGPQFIFQYYREEENGRGNFPPRFSGLQFPNYSSELNVNALELDDSALYLCASSRDRVGGYTFGSGTRLTVV.